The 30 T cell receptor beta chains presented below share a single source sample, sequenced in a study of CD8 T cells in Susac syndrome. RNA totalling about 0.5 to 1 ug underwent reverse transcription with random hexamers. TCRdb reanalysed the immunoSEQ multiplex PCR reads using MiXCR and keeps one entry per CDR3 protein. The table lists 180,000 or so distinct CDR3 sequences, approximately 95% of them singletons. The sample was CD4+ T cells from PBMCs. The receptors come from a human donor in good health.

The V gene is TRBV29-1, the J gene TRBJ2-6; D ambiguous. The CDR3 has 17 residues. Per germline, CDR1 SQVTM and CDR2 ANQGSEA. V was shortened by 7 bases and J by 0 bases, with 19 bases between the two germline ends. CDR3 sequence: CSAAVGFATSGANVLTF. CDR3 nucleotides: TGCAGCGCCGCGGTGGGGTTCGCTACCTCTGGGGCCAACGTCCTGACTTTC.

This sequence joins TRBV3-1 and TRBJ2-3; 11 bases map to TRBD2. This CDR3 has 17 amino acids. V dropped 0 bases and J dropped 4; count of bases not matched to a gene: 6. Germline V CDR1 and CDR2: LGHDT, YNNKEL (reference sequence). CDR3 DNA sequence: TGTGCCAGCAGCCAAGATTTACTAGCGGGAGTGGCAGATACGCAGTATTTT. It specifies CASSQDLLAGVADTQYF.

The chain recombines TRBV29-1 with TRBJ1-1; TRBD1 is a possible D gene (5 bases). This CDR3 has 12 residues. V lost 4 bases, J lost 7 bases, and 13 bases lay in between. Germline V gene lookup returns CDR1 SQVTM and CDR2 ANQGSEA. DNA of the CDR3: TGCAGCGTTGGAGAGCCGGGGCTTGAAGCTTTCTTT. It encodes CSVGEPGLEAFF.

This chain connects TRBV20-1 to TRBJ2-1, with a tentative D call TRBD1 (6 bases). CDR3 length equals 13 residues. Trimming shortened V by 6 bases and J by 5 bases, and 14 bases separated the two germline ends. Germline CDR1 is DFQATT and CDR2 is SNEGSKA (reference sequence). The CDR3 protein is CSAPGVVDNEQFF. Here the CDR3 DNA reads TGCAGTGCGCCAGGGGTGGTCGACAATGAGCAGTTCTTC.

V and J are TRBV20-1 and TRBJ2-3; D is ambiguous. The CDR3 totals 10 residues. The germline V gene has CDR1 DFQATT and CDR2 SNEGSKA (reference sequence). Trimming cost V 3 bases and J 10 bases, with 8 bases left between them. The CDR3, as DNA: TGCAGTGCTAGGTGGTCCGCGCAGTATTTT. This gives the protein CSARWSAQYF.

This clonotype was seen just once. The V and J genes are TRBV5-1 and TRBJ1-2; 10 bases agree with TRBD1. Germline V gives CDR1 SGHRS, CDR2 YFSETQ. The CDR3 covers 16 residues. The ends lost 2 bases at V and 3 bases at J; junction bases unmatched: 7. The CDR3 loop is CASSFDRGRGDYGYTF. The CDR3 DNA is TGCGCCAGCAGCTTTGACAGGGGGCGCGGCGACTATGGCTACACCTTC.

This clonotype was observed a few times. The CDR3 bases are TGCAGCGTTGAGAGGCAGGGAGGAGAGACCCAGTACTTC. It translates to CSVERQGGETQYF. The chain is built from TRBV29-1 and TRBJ2-5; tentative D call: TRBD2 (6 bases). The ends were cut back, 3 bases at V and 4 bases at J, with 12 bases in the middle. The CDR3 spans 13 residues. CDR1 SQVTM and CDR2 ANQGSEA come from the germline V gene.

The CDR3 is CSARGTGANEKLFF. The CDR3 coding sequence is TGCAGCGCCCGAGGTACAGGGGCTAATGAAAAACTGTTTTTT. V gene TRBV29-1 combines with J gene TRBJ1-4; 7 bases match TRBD1. Germline CDR1 reads SQVTM; CDR2 reads ANQGSEA. The CDR3 is 14 residues long. V shed 7 bases, J shed 3 bases, and the junction held 8 bases outside the gene matches.

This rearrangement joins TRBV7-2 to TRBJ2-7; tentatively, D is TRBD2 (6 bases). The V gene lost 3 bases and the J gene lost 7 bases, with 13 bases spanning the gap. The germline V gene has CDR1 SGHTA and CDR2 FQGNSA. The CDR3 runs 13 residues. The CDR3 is CASSFPGLPEQYF. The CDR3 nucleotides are TGTGCCAGCAGCTTTCCGGGACTCCCTGAGCAGTACTTC. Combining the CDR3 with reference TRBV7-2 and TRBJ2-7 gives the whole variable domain GAGVSQSPSNKVTEKGKDVELRCDPISGHTALYWYRQSLGQGLEFLIYFQGNSAPDKSGLPSDRFSAERTGGSVSTLTIQRTQQEDSAVYLCASSFPGLPEQYFGPGTRLTVT.

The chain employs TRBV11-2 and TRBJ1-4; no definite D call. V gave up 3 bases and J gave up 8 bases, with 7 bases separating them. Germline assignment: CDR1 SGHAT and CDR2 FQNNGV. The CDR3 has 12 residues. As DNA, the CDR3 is TGTGCCAGCAGCTTTGTAGGGGAAAAACTGTTTTTT. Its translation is CASSFVGEKLFF.

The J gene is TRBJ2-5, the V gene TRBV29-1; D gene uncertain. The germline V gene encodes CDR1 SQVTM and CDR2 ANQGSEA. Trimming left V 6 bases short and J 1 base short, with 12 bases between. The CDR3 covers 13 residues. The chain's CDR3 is CSVPRGGQETQYF. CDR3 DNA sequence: TGCAGCGTCCCGAGAGGCGGCCAAGAGACCCAGTACTTC.

Written as DNA, the CDR3 is TGTGCCAGCAGCCAAGAATCACAGGGGCGGTATGGCTACACCTTC. This encodes CASSQESQGRYGYTF. J is TRBJ1-2 and V is TRBV3-1; 7 bases line up with TRBD1. CDR1 LGHDT and CDR2 YNNKEL come from the germline V gene (reference sequence). The CDR3 loop spans 15 amino acids. V lost 0 bases and J lost 5; bases outside the gene matches: 6.

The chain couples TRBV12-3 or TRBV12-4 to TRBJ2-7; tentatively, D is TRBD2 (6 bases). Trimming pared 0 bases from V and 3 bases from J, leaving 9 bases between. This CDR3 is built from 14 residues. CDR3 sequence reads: CASSLAGGLYEQYF. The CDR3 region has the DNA TGTGCCAGCAGTTTAGCGGGAGGCCTCTACGAGCAGTACTTC.

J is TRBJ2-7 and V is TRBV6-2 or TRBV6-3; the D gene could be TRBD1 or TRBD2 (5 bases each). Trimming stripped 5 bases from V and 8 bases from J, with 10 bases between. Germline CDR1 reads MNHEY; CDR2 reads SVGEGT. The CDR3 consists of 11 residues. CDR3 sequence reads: CASSRPGQQYF. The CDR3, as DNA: TGTGCCAGCAGTCGGCCGGGACAGCAGTACTTC.

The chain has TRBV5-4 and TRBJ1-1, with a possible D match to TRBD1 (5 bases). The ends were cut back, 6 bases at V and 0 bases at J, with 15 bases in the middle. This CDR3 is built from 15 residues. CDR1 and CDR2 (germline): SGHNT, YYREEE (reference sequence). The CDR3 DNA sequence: TGTGCCAGCACGCTGGGGGGGTCCATGAACACTGAAGCTTTCTTT. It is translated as CASTLGGSMNTEAFF.

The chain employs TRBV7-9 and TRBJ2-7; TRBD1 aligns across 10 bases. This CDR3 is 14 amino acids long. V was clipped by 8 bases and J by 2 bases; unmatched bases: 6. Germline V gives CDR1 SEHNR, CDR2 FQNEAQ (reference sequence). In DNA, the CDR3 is TGTGCCAGCGGCACGGACAGGGGGACCTACGAGCAGTACTTC. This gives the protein CASGTDRGTYEQYF. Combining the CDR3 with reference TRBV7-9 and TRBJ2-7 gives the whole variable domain DTGVSQNPRHKITKRGQNVTFRCDPISEHNRLYWYRQTLGQGPEFLTYFQNEAQLEKSRLLSDRFSAERPKGSFSTLEIQRTEQGDSAMYLCASGTDRGTYEQYFGPGTRLTVT.

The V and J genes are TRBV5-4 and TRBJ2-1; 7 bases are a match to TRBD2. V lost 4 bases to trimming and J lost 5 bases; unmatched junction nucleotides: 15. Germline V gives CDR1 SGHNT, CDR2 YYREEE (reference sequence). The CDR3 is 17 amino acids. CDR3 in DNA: TGTGCCAGCAGCGCGGCCGGCGGGACTATTACTAACAATGAGCAGTTCTTC. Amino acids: CASSAAGGTITNNEQFF.

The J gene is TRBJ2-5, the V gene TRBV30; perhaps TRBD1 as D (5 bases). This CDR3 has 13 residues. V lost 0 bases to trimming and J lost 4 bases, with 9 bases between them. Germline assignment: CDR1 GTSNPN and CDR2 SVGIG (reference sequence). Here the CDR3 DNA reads TGTGCCTGGAGTGTTGGGGCGCGAGAGACCCAGTACTTC. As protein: CAWSVGARETQYF. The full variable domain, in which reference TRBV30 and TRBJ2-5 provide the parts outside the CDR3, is SQTIHQWPATLVQPVGSPLSLECTVEGTSNPNLYWYRQAAGRGLQLLFYSVGIGQISSEVPQNLSASRPQDRQFILSSKKLLLSDSGFYLCAWSVGARETQYFGPGTRLLVL.

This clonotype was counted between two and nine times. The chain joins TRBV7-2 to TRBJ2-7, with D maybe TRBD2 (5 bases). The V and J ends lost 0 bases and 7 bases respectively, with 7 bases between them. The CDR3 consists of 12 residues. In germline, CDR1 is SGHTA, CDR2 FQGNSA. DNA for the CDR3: TGTGCCAGCAGCTTAGCGCGCGGGGAGCAGTACTTC. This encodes CASSLARGEQYF.

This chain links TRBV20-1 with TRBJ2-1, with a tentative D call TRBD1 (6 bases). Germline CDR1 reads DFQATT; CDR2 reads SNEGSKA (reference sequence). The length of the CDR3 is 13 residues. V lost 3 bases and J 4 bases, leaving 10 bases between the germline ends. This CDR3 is CSARATGYNEQFF. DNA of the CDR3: TGCAGTGCTAGGGCCACAGGGTACAATGAGCAGTTCTTC.

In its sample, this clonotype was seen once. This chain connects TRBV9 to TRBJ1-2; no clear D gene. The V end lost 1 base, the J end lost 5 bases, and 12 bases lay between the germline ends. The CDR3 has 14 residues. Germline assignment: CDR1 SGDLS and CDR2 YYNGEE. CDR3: CASSVTGVRYGYTF. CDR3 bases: TGTGCCAGCAGCGTAACCGGGGTCAGGTATGGCTACACCTTC.

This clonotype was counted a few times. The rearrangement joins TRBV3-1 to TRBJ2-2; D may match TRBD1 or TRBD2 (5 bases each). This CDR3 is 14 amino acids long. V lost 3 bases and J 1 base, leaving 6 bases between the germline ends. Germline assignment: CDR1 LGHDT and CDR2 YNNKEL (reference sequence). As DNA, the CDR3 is TGTGCCAGCAGCCAGAGGGGGAACACCGGGGAGCTGTTTTTT. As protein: CASSQRGNTGELFF.

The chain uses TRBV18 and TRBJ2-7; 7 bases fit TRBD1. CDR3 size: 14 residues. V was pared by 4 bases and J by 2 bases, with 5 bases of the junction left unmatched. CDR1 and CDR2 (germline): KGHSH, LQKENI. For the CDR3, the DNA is TGTGCCAGCTCACTACCCGGGACAGCCTACGAGCAGTACTTC. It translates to CASSLPGTAYEQYF.

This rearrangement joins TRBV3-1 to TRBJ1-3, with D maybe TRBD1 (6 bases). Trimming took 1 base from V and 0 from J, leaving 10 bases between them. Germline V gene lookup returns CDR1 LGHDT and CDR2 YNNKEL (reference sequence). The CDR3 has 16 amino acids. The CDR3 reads CASSQALQGSGNTIYF. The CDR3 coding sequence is TGTGCCAGCAGCCAAGCCCTACAGGGCTCTGGAAACACCATATATTTT.

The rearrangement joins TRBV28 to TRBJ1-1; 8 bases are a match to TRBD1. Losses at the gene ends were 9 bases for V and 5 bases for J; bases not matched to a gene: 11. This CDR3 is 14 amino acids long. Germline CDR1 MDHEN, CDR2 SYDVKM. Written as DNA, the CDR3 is TGTGCCAGTATGGCAGGGGGCTCCGGGACTGAAGCTTTCTTT. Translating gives CASMAGGSGTEAFF.

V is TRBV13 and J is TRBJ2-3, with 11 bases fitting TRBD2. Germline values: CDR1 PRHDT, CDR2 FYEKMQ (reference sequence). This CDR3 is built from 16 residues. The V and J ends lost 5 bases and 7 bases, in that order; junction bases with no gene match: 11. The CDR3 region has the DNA TGTGCCAGCAGCCCCTCCACTAGCGGGAGCGGGAATACGCAGTATTTT. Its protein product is CASSPSTSGSGNTQYF.

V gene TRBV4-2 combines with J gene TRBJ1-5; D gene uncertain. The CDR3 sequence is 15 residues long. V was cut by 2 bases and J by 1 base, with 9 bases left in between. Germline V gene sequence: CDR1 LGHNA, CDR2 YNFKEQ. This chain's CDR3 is CASSQLRQSNQPQHF. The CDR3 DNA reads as TGTGCCAGCAGCCAACTCAGGCAGAGCAATCAGCCCCAGCATTTT.

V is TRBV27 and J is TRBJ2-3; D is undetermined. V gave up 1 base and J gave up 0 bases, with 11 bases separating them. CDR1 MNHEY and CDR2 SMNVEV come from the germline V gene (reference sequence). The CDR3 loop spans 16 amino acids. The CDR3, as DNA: TGTGCCAGCAGTTTATTCCCCGACCCGAGCACAGATACGCAGTATTTT. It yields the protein CASSLFPDPSTDTQYF.

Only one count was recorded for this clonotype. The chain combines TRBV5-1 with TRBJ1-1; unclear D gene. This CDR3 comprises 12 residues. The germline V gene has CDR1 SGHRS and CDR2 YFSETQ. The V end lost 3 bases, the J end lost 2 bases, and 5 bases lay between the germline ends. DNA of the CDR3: TGCGCCAGCAGCTCAACCAACACTGAAGCTTTCTTT. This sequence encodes CASSSTNTEAFF.

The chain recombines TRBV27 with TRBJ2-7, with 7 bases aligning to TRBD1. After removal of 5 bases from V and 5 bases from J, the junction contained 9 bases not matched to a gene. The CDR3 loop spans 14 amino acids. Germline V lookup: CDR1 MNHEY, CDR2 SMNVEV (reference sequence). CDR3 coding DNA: TGTGCCAGCAGTGTCCTTAAGGACAGGAACGAGCAGTACTTC. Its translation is CASSVLKDRNEQYF.